This TCR beta chain was sequenced for a study of read filtering for tumor transcriptome and immune sequencing. Whole-study context: After DNase treatment, RNA was made into whole-transcriptome libraries.

Sampling of bone marrow took place during active disease in every patient. At least ten counts were recorded for this clonotype. Molecular barcoded adaptors covering alpha/delta and beta/gamma chains were used on roughly 400 ng RNA. TCRdb reanalysed the reads using MiXCR and keeps one entry per CDR3 protein. The sample contains about 86,000 distinct CDR3 sequences, more than 9% of which appear only once. CDR3 length equals 15 residues. J gave up 4 bases and V 0 bases, and 9 bases lay outside the gene matches. The V gene's germline CDR1 is DFQATT and CDR2 SNEGSKA (reference sequence). The material sequenced was a population of CD138-negative cells sorted from bone marrow. This chain links TRBV20-1 with TRBJ2-7, with 7 bases fitting TRBD1. This clonotype originated in a donor at least 40 years old with multiple myeloma. The CDR3 spells CSARDSRQGIYEQYF. CDR3 coding DNA: TGCAGTGCTAGAGATTCGAGACAGGGAATATACGAGCAGTACTTC.